One T cell receptor (beta chain) is described in this entry. The data were taken from a study of technical replicates of blood from a few donors. The repertoire was sequenced with immunoSEQ multiplex PCR; TCRdb's copy has only in-frame clones and lacks some. The sample includes 87,000 or so clones, approximately 90% seen only once; the top ten take around 0.3%. The CDR3 is 15 residues long. The germline gives CDR1 MNHEY, CDR2 SMNVEV (reference sequence). Trimming removed 2 bases at V and 4 bases at J, with 14 bases between. The J gene is TRBJ1-1, the V gene TRBV27; D is perhaps TRBD1 (6 bases). Material: T cells isolated from PBMCs. This receptor was identified in a human donor in good health. As DNA, the CDR3 is TGTGCCAGCAGTTTAGGGGGGGCCGGGGGCACTGAAGCTTTCTTT. Residues: CASSLGGAGGTEAFF.